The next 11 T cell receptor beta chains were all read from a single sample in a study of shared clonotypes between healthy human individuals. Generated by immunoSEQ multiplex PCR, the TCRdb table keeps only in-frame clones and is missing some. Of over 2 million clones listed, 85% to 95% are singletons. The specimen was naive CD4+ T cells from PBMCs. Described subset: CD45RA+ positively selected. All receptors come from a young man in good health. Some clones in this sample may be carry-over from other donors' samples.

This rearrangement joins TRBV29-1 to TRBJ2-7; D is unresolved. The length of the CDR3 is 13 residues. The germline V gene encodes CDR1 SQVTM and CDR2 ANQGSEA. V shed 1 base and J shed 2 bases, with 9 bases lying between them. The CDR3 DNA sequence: TGCAGCGTTGAAGGTGTCGGAACCTACGAGCAGTACTTC. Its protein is CSVEGVGTYEQYF.

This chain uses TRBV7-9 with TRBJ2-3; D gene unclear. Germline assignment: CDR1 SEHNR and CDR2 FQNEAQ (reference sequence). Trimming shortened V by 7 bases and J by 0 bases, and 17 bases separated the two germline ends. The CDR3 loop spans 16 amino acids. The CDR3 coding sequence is TGTGCCAGCACCCCTCTAGGCTACTCGAGCACAGATACGCAGTATTTT. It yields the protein CASTPLGYSSTDTQYF.

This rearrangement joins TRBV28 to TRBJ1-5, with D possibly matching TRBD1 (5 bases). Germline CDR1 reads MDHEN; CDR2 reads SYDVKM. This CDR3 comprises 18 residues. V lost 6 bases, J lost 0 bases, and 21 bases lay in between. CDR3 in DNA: TGTGCCAGCAGGGCCAGGGCGGCAGGGTCTTATAGCAATCAGCCCCAGCATTTT. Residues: CASRARAAGSYSNQPQHF.

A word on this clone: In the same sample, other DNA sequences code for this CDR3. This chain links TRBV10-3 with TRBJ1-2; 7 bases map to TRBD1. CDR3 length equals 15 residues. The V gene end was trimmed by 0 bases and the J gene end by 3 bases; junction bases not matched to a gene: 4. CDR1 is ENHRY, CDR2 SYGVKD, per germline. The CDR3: CAISESTGTDYGYTF. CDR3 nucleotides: TGTGCCATCAGTGAGTCGACTGGGACAGACTATGGCTACACCTTC.

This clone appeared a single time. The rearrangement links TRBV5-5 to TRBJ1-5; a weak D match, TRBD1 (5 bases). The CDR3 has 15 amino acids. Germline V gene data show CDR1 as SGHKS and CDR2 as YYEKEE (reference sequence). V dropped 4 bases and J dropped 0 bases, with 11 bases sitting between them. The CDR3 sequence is CASSDSRDSNQPQHF. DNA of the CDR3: TGTGCCAGCAGCGACAGTAGGGATAGCAATCAGCCCCAGCATTTT.

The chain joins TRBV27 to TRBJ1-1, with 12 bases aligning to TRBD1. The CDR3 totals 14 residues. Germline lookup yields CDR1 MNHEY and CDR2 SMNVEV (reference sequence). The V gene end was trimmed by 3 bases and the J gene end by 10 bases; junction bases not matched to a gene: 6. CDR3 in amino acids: CASSLSGTGGRAFF. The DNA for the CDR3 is TGTGCCAGCAGTTTGAGTGGGACAGGGGGCAGAGCTTTCTTT.

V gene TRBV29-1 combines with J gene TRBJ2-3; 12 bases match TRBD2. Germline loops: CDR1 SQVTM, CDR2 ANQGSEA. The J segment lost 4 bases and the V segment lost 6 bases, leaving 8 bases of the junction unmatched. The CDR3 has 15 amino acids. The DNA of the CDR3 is TGCAGCGTAGATCGACTAGCGGGAGATTCAGATACGCAGTATTTT. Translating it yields CSVDRLAGDSDTQYF.

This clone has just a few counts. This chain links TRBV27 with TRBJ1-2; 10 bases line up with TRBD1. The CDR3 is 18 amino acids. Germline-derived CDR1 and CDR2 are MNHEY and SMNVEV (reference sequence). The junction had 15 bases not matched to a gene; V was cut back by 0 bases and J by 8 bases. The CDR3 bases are TGTGCCAGCAGTTTATCTGCGGGACAGGGGCTGTTTTTGCAGGGCTACACCTTC. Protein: CASSLSAGQGLFLQGYTF.

CDR3 sequence: CARSKGATGRLAGVSYNEQFF. CDR3 DNA sequence: TGTGCCAGAAGCAAAGGAGCTACAGGGAGGCTAGCGGGAGTCTCCTACAATGAGCAGTTCTTC. The chain employs TRBV5-3 and TRBJ2-1; 10 bases are shared with TRBD2. TRBV5-3 is known as an ORF, though its function is uncertain. This CDR3 region has 21 residues. V shed 4 bases, J shed 0 bases, and the junction held 19 bases outside the gene matches.

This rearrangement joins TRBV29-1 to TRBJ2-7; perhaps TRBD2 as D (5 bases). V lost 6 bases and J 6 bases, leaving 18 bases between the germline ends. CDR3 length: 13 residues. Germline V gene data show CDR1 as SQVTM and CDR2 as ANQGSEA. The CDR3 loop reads CSVVVGSAGEQYF. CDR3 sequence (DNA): TGCAGCGTCGTGGTTGGGTCCGCGGGCGAGCAGTACTTC.

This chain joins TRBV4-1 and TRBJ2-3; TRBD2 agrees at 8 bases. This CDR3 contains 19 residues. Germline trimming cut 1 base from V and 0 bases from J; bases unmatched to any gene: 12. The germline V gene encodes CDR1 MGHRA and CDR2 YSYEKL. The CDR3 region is CASSQGRGGQTTSTDTQYF. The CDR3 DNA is TGCGCCAGCAGCCAAGGTCGCGGGGGGCAAACTACTAGCACAGATACGCAGTATTTT.